This T cell receptor beta chain comes out of a study of T cell changes during pregnancy in multiple sclerosis. CDR3 size: 15 residues. CDR1 KGHSH and CDR2 LQKENI come from the germline V gene. V was pared by 6 bases and J by 7 bases, with 12 bases of the junction left unmatched. Data came from immunoSEQ multiplex PCR; TCRdb stores just in-frame clones and leaves some out. Of approximately 48,000 clones listed, about 94% are singletons. The J gene is TRBJ2-4, the V gene TRBV18; 7 bases line up with TRBD2. The source of this sequence is a female donor with multiple sclerosis, enrolled in a pregnancy study. The source material was CD4+ T cells from peripheral blood mononuclear cells, sampled after pregnancy. The CDR3 nucleotides are TGTGCCAGCTCGCCGACTAGCACAACGACGAACATTCAGTACTTC. It translates to CASSPTSTTTNIQYF. Together with reference TRBV18 and TRBJ2-4, the CDR3 gives the full variable domain: NAGVMQNPRHLVRRRGQEARLRCSPMKGHSHVYWYRQLPEEGLKFMVYLQKENIIDESGMPKERFSAEFPKEGPSILRIQQVVRGDSAAYFCASSPTSTTTNIQYFGAGTRLSVL.